Presented here are 30 T cell receptor beta chains from one specimen sequenced in a study of cytomegalovirus exposure and HLA in healthy donors. The primer mix had 60 Vbeta and 13 Jbeta primers. Profiled with immunoSEQ multiplex PCR; TCRdb holds only in-frame clones, not every one. The sample holds more than 90,000 clones; roughly 79% are singletons and the top ten take over 4%. Sequenced input: PBMCs. The receptors here all came from a woman between 65 and 79 years old in good health and CMV-seropositive.

The V call is TRBV6-5, the J call TRBJ2-1; 8 bases are shared with TRBD2. The CDR3 loop spans 15 amino acids. The V and J ends lost 6 bases and 5 bases, in that order; junction bases with no gene match: 9. Germline V gene lookup returns CDR1 MNHEY and CDR2 SVGAGI. This chain's CDR3 is CASRGAGAGDNEQFF. CDR3 DNA: TGTGCCAGCAGAGGAGCGGGAGCGGGCGACAATGAGCAGTTCTTC.

The chain couples TRBV11-2 to TRBJ1-1; a possible D gene is TRBD1 (5 bases). CDR1 is SGHAT and CDR2 is FQNNGV in the germline V gene. The CDR3 is 14 amino acids. V shed 5 bases and J shed 2 bases, with 12 bases lying between them. The CDR3 region is CASSAQQVNTEAFF. DNA of the CDR3: TGTGCCAGCAGCGCCCAACAGGTCAACACTGAAGCTTTCTTT.

The chain is built from TRBV23-1 and TRBJ1-1; D may be TRBD1 (6 bases). TRBV23-1 is annotated as an ORF whose role is uncertain. V lost 2 bases and J 0 bases, leaving 22 bases between the germline ends. CDR3 length equals 19 residues. The CDR3 DNA is TGCGCCAGCAGTCAAGGTCCAGTTAAGACAGGAAGGGTGAACACTGAAGCTTTCTTT. Its translation is CASSQGPVKTGRVNTEAFF.

The chain carries TRBV5-1 and TRBJ2-1; 8 nucleotides agree with TRBD2. V lost 4 bases to trimming and J lost 7 bases; unmatched junction nucleotides: 13. The CDR3 has 16 residues. Germline loops: CDR1 SGHRS, CDR2 YFSETQ. CDR3: CASSLDLAGPWNEQFF. Written as DNA, the CDR3 is TGCGCCAGCAGCCTGGATCTAGCGGGCCCCTGGAATGAGCAGTTCTTC.

The rearrangement links TRBV2 to TRBJ1-6; 9 bases match TRBD1. This CDR3 has 17 amino acids. The ends lost 5 bases at V and 2 bases at J; junction bases unmatched: 7. The germline gives CDR1 SNHLY, CDR2 FYNNEI. CDR3 sequence reads: CASSWDREVPYNSPLHF. CDR3 coding DNA: TGTGCCAGCAGTTGGGACAGGGAAGTCCCCTATAATTCACCCCTCCACTTT.

The V call is TRBV5-1, the J call TRBJ2-1, with 9 nucleotides matching TRBD2. Looked up from germline, CDR1 is SGHRS and CDR2 is YFSETQ. The CDR3 extends over 14 amino acids. The junction had 6 bases not matched to a gene; V was cut back by 5 bases and J by 6 bases. As DNA, the CDR3 is TGCGCCAGCAGGCGACTAGCGGATACCAATGAGCAGTTCTTC. It encodes CASRRLADTNEQFF.

This rearrangement joins TRBV4-3 to TRBJ1-1; D gene ambiguous. There are 16 residues in the CDR3. The germline V and J ends were trimmed by 0 bases and 2 bases, with 13 bases remaining between them. The germline V gene encodes CDR1 LGHNA and CDR2 YSLEER. CDR3 in amino acids: CASSQDRFKFNTEAFF. For the CDR3, the DNA is TGCGCCAGCAGCCAAGATCGGTTTAAGTTCAACACTGAAGCTTTCTTT.

The rearrangement joins TRBV5-1 to TRBJ2-7, with 7 bases aligning to TRBD2. The CDR3 has 15 amino acids. V gave up 2 bases and J gave up 2 bases; unmatched junction bases: 7. The germline gives CDR1 SGHRS, CDR2 YFSETQ. The CDR3 nucleotides are TGCGCCAGCAGCTTTGAACTAGCGAGTCCCTACGAGCAGTACTTC. Its protein product is CASSFELASPYEQYF.

The chain employs TRBV11-2 and TRBJ2-2; 9 nucleotides agree with TRBD1. Germline V CDR1 and CDR2: SGHAT, FQNNGV. There are 14 residues in the CDR3. Trimming removed 8 bases from V and 0 bases from J; junction bases left unmatched: 1. Written as DNA, the CDR3 is TGTGCCAGCTACAGGGGGCCGAACACCGGGGAGCTGTTTTTT. Translated: CASYRGPNTGELFF.

The V and J genes are TRBV27 and TRBJ2-1; a possible D gene is TRBD1 (6 bases). V was clipped by 3 bases and J by 6 bases, with 18 bases between them. This CDR3 is built from 16 residues. Germline-derived CDR1 and CDR2 are MNHEY and SMNVEV (reference sequence). This CDR3 reads CASSFFRGPRVNEQFF. The DNA for the CDR3 is TGTGCCAGCAGTTTTTTCAGGGGACCCCGGGTCAATGAGCAGTTCTTC.

Turning to this clone: Mismatch with germline at one junction end may stem from a read error. This rearrangement joins TRBV7-9 to TRBJ1-2; D is perhaps TRBD1 (5 bases). The CDR3 is 12 residues long. Germline-derived CDR1 and CDR2 are SEHNR and FQNEAQ (reference sequence). The CDR3 bases are TGTTCCAGCAGCCGCGACAGCTATGGCTACACCTTC. Translation: CSSSRDSYGYTF.

This chain links TRBV18 with TRBJ1-2, with 11 bases that match TRBD1. The CDR3 sequence is 15 residues long. The germline CDR1 and CDR2 sequences are KGHSH and LQKENI. J lost 6 bases, V lost 3 bases, and 6 bases had no gene match. The CDR3 nucleotides are TGTGCCAGCTCACCCGCCGGGACAGGGGGGCATGGCTACACCTTC. It is translated as CASSPAGTGGHGYTF.

In this sample, this clone turned up a few times. The rearrangement uses TRBV4-3 and TRBJ2-7, with 10 nucleotides matching TRBD1. CDR1 is LGHNA, CDR2 YSLEER, per germline. With 0 bases clipped from V and 7 bases from J, the junction kept 6 bases outside the gene matches. CDR3 length: 15 residues. CDR3 coding DNA: TGCGCCAGCAGCCAAGAAATGGGACAGGGGAGGGAGCAGTACTTC. Amino acid sequence: CASSQEMGQGREQYF.

The rearrangement joins TRBV11-2 to TRBJ2-5; tentative D call: TRBD2 (6 bases). CDR1 and CDR2 (germline): SGHAT, FQNNGV. The CDR3 loop spans 14 amino acids. V lost 1 base and J lost 5, with 11 bases in between. The CDR3 loop is CASSLAGAYETQYF. Here the CDR3 DNA reads TGTGCCAGCAGCTTAGCGGGAGCCTACGAGACCCAGTACTTC.

This chain joins TRBV30 and TRBJ1-1; the D gene is possibly TRBD1 (5 bases). This CDR3 contains 14 residues. Germline lookup yields CDR1 GTSNPN and CDR2 SVGIG (reference sequence). Trimming left V 5 bases short and J 0 bases short, with 13 bases between. The CDR3 spells CAWLRGGVNTEAFF. The CDR3 bases are TGTGCCTGGTTGCGGGGGGGGGTGAACACTGAAGCTTTCTTT.

The chain is built from TRBV30 and TRBJ2-7; 9 nucleotides match TRBD1. J was trimmed by 5 bases and V by 3 bases; bases with no gene match: 5. The CDR3 has 13 amino acids. CDR1 is GTSNPN, CDR2 SVGIG, per germline (reference sequence). The CDR3 DNA reads TGTGCCTGGAGGGGGGGACAGGGAGACGAGCAGTACTTC. Amino acids: CAWRGGQGDEQYF.

Details on this clone: This same CDR3 is encoded by further DNA sequences in the sample. CDR3 bases: TGTGCCAGCAGCTTCCCAGGATCAGGAACCTACGAGCAGTACTTC. Translation: CASSFPGSGTYEQYF. The chain couples TRBV28 to TRBJ2-7; the D is unclear. V gave up 6 bases and J gave up 2 bases, with 17 bases separating them. Per the germline V gene, CDR1 is MDHEN and CDR2 is SYDVKM. The CDR3 is 15 amino acids.

This clone was picked up a small number of times. J is TRBJ2-7 and V is TRBV6-1, with D possibly TRBD1 on 5 matching bases. CDR1 is MNHNS, CDR2 SASEGT, per germline. CDR3 length: 10 amino acids. Trimming stripped 4 bases from V and 10 bases from J, with 8 bases between. The DNA for the CDR3 is TGTGCCAGCAGTGCTCAGGGTCAGTACTTC. This sequence encodes CASSAQGQYF.

The chain links TRBV9 to TRBJ1-6; 7 bases are shared with TRBD1. The germline V gene encodes CDR1 SGDLS and CDR2 YYNGEE. V was clipped by 3 bases and J by 7 bases; unmatched bases: 13. The CDR3 has 17 amino acids. Here the CDR3 reads CASSAKREGQTNSPLHF. The CDR3 DNA reads TGTGCCAGCAGCGCGAAACGAGAGGGACAGACCAATTCACCCCTCCACTTT.

The chain employs TRBV5-1 and TRBJ2-6; D gene uncertain. V lost 0 bases, J lost 0 bases, and 10 bases lay in between. The CDR3 length is 17 residues. CDR1 and CDR2 from the germline V gene are SGHRS and YFSETQ. For the CDR3, the DNA is TGCGCCAGCAGCTTGGCCCTACTTGGCTCTGGGGCCAACGTCCTGACTTTC. This encodes CASSLALLGSGANVLTF.

The rearrangement links TRBV4-1 to TRBJ2-3, with no clear D. Germline CDR1 is MGHRA and CDR2 is YSYEKL. The CDR3 extends over 14 amino acids. The V gene lost 0 bases and the J gene lost 2 bases, with 6 bases spanning the gap. The CDR3 DNA follows: TGCGCCAGCAGCCAAGATGAGGCCACAGATACGCAGTATTTT. It specifies CASSQDEATDTQYF.

CDR3 region: CASSPPPGEKLFF. Written as DNA, the CDR3 is TGTGCCAGCAGCCCCCCTCCGGGGGAAAAACTGTTTTTT. The V call is TRBV6-5, the J call TRBJ1-4; D remains ambiguous. Trimming took off 6 bases at V and 8 bases at J, with 13 bases between the two ends. The CDR3 spans 13 residues. From germline, CDR1 is MNHEY and CDR2 SVGAGI.

The genes are TRBV5-4 and TRBJ1-5; 7 nucleotides align to TRBD1. Trimming removed 3 bases from V and 6 bases from J; junction bases left unmatched: 15. Looked up from germline, CDR1 is SGHNT and CDR2 is YYREEE (reference sequence). The CDR3 extends over 17 amino acids. CDR3 DNA: TGTGCCAGCAGCTCCAGGGGGAGAACTAGCGGGAGTCAGCCCCAGCATTTT. Amino acids: CASSSRGRTSGSQPQHF.

The rearrangement links TRBV23-1 to TRBJ1-5; weak D call: TRBD1 (5 bases). TRBV23-1 is an ORF, and what it does is uncertain. This CDR3 has 16 amino acids. Trimming shortened V by 1 base and J by 3 bases, and 13 bases separated the two germline ends. In DNA form, the CDR3 reads TGCGCCAGCAGTCAATGGGAGGGGAAGGCCAATCAGCCCCAGCATTTT. Translated, it gives CASSQWEGKANQPQHF.

The CDR3 DNA sequence: TGTGCCACCACCCTTATACCGGGGTTCACTGAGCAGTTCTTC. Translating it yields CATTLIPGFTEQFF. J is TRBJ2-1 and V is TRBV15, with D possibly matching TRBD2 (5 bases). Looked up from germline, CDR1 is LNHNV and CDR2 is YYDKDF (reference sequence). Trimming left V 7 bases short and J 9 bases short, with 19 bases between. This CDR3 is built from 14 residues. Together with reference TRBV15 and TRBJ2-1, the CDR3 gives the full variable domain: DAMVIQNPRYQVTQFGKPVTLSCSQTLNHNVMYWYQQKSSQAPKLLFHYYDKDFNNEADTPDNFQSRRPNTSFCFLDIRSPGLGDTAMYLCATTLIPGFTEQFFGPGTRLTVL.

CDR3 coding DNA: TGTGCCAGCAGCGTAGGGGGGACAACCGACTCTGGAAACACCATATATTTT. Its translation is CASSVGGTTDSGNTIYF. The chain joins TRBV9 to TRBJ1-3; D is perhaps TRBD1 (6 bases). The CDR3 length is 17 residues. The germline V and J ends were trimmed by 0 bases and 0 bases, with 13 bases remaining between them. CDR1 and CDR2 from the germline V gene are SGDLS and YYNGEE.

The chain couples TRBV9 to TRBJ2-1, with D tentatively TRBD1 (6 bases). CDR1 and CDR2 from the germline V gene are SGDLS and YYNGEE. The CDR3 has 15 residues. V was trimmed by 3 bases and J by 10 bases, leaving 20 bases between them. CDR3 sequence: CASSARLVGAWEQFF. Written as DNA, the CDR3 is TGTGCCAGCAGCGCCCGGCTAGTGGGGGCCTGGGAGCAGTTCTTC.

The sample holds one count of this clone. The chain carries TRBV5-1 and TRBJ2-2; the match to TRBD2 covers 10 bases. This CDR3 spans 15 amino acids. Trimming cost V 1 base and J 7 bases; bases outside gene matches: 4. Germline CDR1 reads SGHRS; CDR2 reads YFSETQ. The chain's CDR3 is CASSLTSGISGELFF. The DNA of the CDR3 is TGCGCCAGCAGCTTGACTAGCGGGATTAGCGGGGAGCTGTTTTTT.

A note on this clone: The junction departs from the called germline gene at one end, perhaps through a read error. The rearrangement links TRBV19 to TRBJ2-7, with 7 bases lining up with TRBD2. Germline V gene sequence: CDR1 LNHDA, CDR2 SQIVND (reference sequence). The CDR3 has 14 residues. The CDR3 region is CASSLAQAGGKLHF. The CDR3, as DNA: TGTGCCAGTAGTCTCGCCCAAGCCGGGGGGAAATTGCACTTC.

J is TRBJ1-1 and V is TRBV4-3; 9 nucleotides match TRBD1. CDR1 LGHNA and CDR2 YSLEER come from the germline V gene. With 1 base clipped from V and 4 bases from J, the junction kept 16 bases outside the gene matches. This CDR3 has 19 amino acids. CDR3 coding DNA: TGCGCCAGCAGCCAAGTACCGGGACAGGGCCAAAAAGATGGCACTGAAGCTTTCTTT. This translates into CASSQVPGQGQKDGTEAFF.